The TCR beta chain described here comes from a study of CXCR3-negative and CXCR3-positive naive CD8 T cells. Study observations and caveats: When CXCR3-positive naive cells were set against CXCR3-negative naive cells, the former had more hydrophobic TRB CDR3s. Cryopreservation partially lowered CXCR3 expression, so most assays used fresh PBMCs. Between one naive subset and the other, surface CD5 was comparable, and TCR strength was inferred from TRB CDR3 properties.

The CDR3 consists of 14 residues. The germline V gene encodes CDR1 SGHTA and CDR2 FQGNSA. UMI-tagged TRB cDNA libraries were built via 5' RACE. TCRdb reanalyzed the 5' RACE reads, giving one entry per CDR3 protein sequence and no DNA. The sample holds some 140,000 distinct CDR3 sequences. Note on this clonotype: Antigen: not known.

Sequenced material: naive CXCR3+ CD8+ T cells from blood. Subset of the sample: CD45RO-CCR7+CD27+CD95- naive CD8+ T cells expressing CXCR3 (TNR3+). V and J are TRBV7-2 and TRBJ2-1; TCRdb returns TRBD2, unconfirmable since there is no DNA. This receptor was identified in a human donor in good health. Some clones in this sample may be carry-over from other donors' samples. CDR3 in amino acids: CASSLAGLVNEQFF.